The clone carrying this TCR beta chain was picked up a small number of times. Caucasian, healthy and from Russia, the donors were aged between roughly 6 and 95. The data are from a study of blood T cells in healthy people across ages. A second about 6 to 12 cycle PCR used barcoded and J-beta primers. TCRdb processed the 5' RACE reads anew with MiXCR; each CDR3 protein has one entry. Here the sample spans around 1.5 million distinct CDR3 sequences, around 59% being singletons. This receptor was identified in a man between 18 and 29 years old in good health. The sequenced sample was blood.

This CDR3 is CASSYGRDARYTF. The CDR3 region has the DNA TGTGCCAGCAGTTACGGCCGGGACGCTCGCTACACCTTC. The rearrangement uses TRBV6-5 and TRBJ1-2, with D possibly being TRBD1 (5 bases). The CDR3 totals 13 residues. Germline loops: CDR1 MNHEY, CDR2 SVGAGI. Trimming took off 2 bases at V and 9 bases at J, with 13 bases between the two ends.